This T cell receptor beta chain was observed in a study of blood T cell repertoires in COVID-19. Germline V gene lookup returns CDR1 SGDLS and CDR2 YYNGEE. J gave up 1 base and V 4 bases, and 7 bases lay outside the gene matches. The CDR3 totals 15 residues. This table comes from immunoSEQ multiplex PCR, and its TCRdb copy is limited to in-frame clones, with some not included. The sample lists around 250,000 clones, 85% to 90% occurring once. The rearrangement joins TRBV9 to TRBJ1-1, with 7 nucleotides matching TRBD1. The source of this sequence is a man aged 55 to 69 with acute or convalescent COVID-19. Source material: peripheral blood. The CDR3 spells CASSQTGQANTEAFF. The CDR3 bases are TGTGCCAGCAGCCAGACAGGACAGGCGAACACTGAAGCTTTCTTT.